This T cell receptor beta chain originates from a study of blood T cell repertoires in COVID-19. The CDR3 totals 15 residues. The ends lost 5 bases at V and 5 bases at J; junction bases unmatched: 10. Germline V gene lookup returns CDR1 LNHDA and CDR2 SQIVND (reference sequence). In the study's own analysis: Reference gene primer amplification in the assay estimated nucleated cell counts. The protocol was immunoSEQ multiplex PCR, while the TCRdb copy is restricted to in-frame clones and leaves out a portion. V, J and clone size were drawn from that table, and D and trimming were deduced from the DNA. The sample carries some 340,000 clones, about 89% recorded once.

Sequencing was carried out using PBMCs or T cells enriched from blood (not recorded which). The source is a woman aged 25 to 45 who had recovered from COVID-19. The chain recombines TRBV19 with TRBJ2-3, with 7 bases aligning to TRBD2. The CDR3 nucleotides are TGTGCCAGTAGTGGGAGGGCTCCCGACGAAGATACGCAGTATTTT. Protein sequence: CASSGRAPDEDTQYF.